A selection of T cell receptor beta chains follows, all from one sample in a study of T cell changes during pregnancy in multiple sclerosis. Libraries were prepared by immunoSEQ multiplex PCR; TCRdb keeps only in-frame clonotypes and omits some of them. The sample lists fewer than 55,000 clones, 90% seen once, with about 5.1% in the top ten. The specimen comprised peripheral blood, sampled after pregnancy. These receptors were taken from a female donor in good health, enrolled as a control in a pregnancy study. Each CDR3 is given with its conserved first and last residue. The D gene is left open where the match is weak. Size values are once, few and many counts, or a class for expanded clones, and some rows have none.

d_call	v_call	j_call	clone_size	cdr3_nt	cdr3_aa
.	TRBV19	TRBJ2-2	.	TGTGCCAGTAGTATAGGACAGTACACCGGGGAGCTGTTTTTT	CASSIGQYTGELFF
TRBD2	TRBV30	TRBJ2-1	.	TGTGCCTGGAGGCCCTTGGGAACTAGCGGGAGTGGTGAGCAGTTCTTC	CAWRPLGTSGSGEQFF
TRBD1	TRBV5-1	TRBJ1-3	.	TGCGCCAGCAGCCCTACAGGGGGCCATGGAAACACCATATATTTT	CASSPTGGHGNTIYF
.	TRBV25-1	TRBJ2-3	.	TGTGCCAGTATGGTCCCAGGTTCAGATACGCAGTATTTT	CASMVPGSDTQYF
TRBD1	TRBV10-3	TRBJ2-3	.	TGTGCCGTCAGGGGGACAGCAACTAGCACAGATACGCAGTATTTT	CAVRGTATSTDTQYF
TRBD1	TRBV7-9	TRBJ1-4	.	TGTGCCAGCAGCCCCCGGACAGGAGGTAATGAAGAACTGTTTTTT	CASSPRTGGNEELFF
TRBD2	TRBV4-2	TRBJ2-2	.	TGTGCCAGCAGCAAGGGACTAGCGGATGCGAACACCGGGGAGCTGTTTTTT	CASSKGLADANTGELFF
.	TRBV28	TRBJ2-2	.	TGTGCCAGCAGCCCTTGGACGGGAATTAACACCGGGGAGCTGTTTTTT	CASSPWTGINTGELFF
.	TRBV30	TRBJ2-2	few	TGTGCCTGGAGTGAACTAAGAGGCGGGGAGCTGTTTTTT	CAWSELRGGELFF
.	TRBV28	TRBJ1-1	.	TGTGCCAGCAGTAACAGGCTCCTAGGGACTGAAGCTTTCTTT	CASSNRLLGTEAFF
.	TRBV7-9	TRBJ2-1	.	TGTGCCAGCAGCTTAGGAGGGGGAGGGCCTTCCAATGAGCAGTTCTTC	CASSLGGGGPSNEQFF
.	TRBV2	TRBJ2-2	.	TGTGCCAGCAGTGAATCAGGGTCTGGCACCGGGGAGCTGTTTTTT	CASSESGSGTGELFF
.	TRBV7-3	TRBJ2-1	.	TGTGCCAGCAGCTTTTTGGCGGGGCCCGGCAATGAGCAGTTCTTC	CASSFLAGPGNEQFF
TRBD1	TRBV6-1	TRBJ1-4	few	TGTGCCAGCAGTGAGGGAGGGACAGGGGTTGAAAAACTGTTTTTT	CASSEGGTGVEKLFF
TRBD1	TRBV13	TRBJ1-6	.	TGTGCCAGCAGCTGGGGACAGACTAATTCACCCCTCCACTTT	CASSWGQTNSPLHF
TRBD1	TRBV6-5	TRBJ1-1	.	TGTGCCAGCAGTTACGACCGGGACAGGAAAAACACTGAAGCTTTCTTT	CASSYDRDRKNTEAFF
.	TRBV6-1	TRBJ1-1	.	TGTGCCAGCAGCGACAGGATGGACACTGAAGCTTTCTTT	CASSDRMDTEAFF
.	TRBV28	TRBJ1-2	.	TGTGCCAGCAGTCCCCGAGAGTCTAACTATGGCTACACCTTC	CASSPRESNYGYTF
.	TRBV6-5	TRBJ2-7	once	TGTGCCAGCAGTTACGATTCGACACAATCCTACGAGCAGTACTTC	CASSYDSTQSYEQYF
.	TRBV4-3	TRBJ2-1	.	TGCGCCAGCAGCCAAGAATCGCGTGGAGGGTATGAGCAGTTCTTC	CASSQESRGGYEQFF
TRBD1	TRBV11-2	TRBJ2-5	.	TGTGCCAGCAGCTCGCAAGGGACAGAACAAGAGACCCAGTACTTC	CASSSQGTEQETQYF
TRBD2	TRBV28	TRBJ2-3	.	TGTGCCAGCAGTTTACTAGCGGGACCGGCAACGCAGTATTTT	CASSLLAGPATQYF
TRBD1	TRBV7-8	TRBJ1-4	.	TGTGCCAGCAGCCCGGAGGACAGGTTAACCCAAAAACTGTTTTTT	CASSPEDRLTQKLFF
TRBD2	TRBV6-4	TRBJ2-1	.	TGTGCCAGCAGCCTGATAGCGGGGTACAATGAGCAGTTCTTC	CASSLIAGYNEQFF
.	TRBV7-6	TRBJ2-5	once	TGTGCCAGCAGCTTAGGCGGGGGCCGGCAAGAGACCCAGTACTTC	CASSLGGGRQETQYF
.	TRBV7-9	TRBJ2-2	.	TGTGCCAGCAGCTTTAGTTTCGGGAGTACCGGGGAGCTGTTTTTT	CASSFSFGSTGELFF
TRBD1	TRBV5-8	TRBJ1-5	.	TGTGCCAGCAGCAAGGACAGGAGAATTAGCAATCAGCCCCAGCATTTT	CASSKDRRISNQPQHF
.	TRBV19	TRBJ1-4	.	TGTGCCAGTACATTCCGGGACACAAATGAAAAACTGTTTTTT	CASTFRDTNEKLFF
.	TRBV4-3	TRBJ2-3	.	TGCGCCAGCAGCCAAGATCTCCCAGATACGCAGTATTTT	CASSQDLPDTQYF
TRBD1	TRBV5-6	TRBJ1-6	.	TGTGCCAGCACCACGGACAGGGGGCACGCTAATTCACCCCTCCACTTT	CASTTDRGHANSPLHF
.	TRBV6-5	TRBJ2-1	.	TGTGCCAGCAGTCCCACCTCGAGCTCCTACAATGAGCAGTTCTTC	CASSPTSSSYNEQFF
TRBD2	TRBV11-2	TRBJ2-2	.	TGTGCCAGCAGCCCCGACGGGGGGGCGATCGGGGAGCTGTTTTTT	CASSPDGGAIGELFF
.	TRBV28	TRBJ1-1	once	TGTGCCAGCGGGACTCGACACGCTGAAGCTTTCTTT	CASGTRHAEAFF
TRBD1	TRBV27	TRBJ2-1	few	TGTGCCAGCAGTTTATGGGCAGGGGGCGCCTCAGATGAGCAGTTCTTC	CASSLWAGGASDEQFF
TRBD1	TRBV9	TRBJ1-1	.	TGTGCCAGCAGCGTGGGGTCGAGACAGGGGAACACTGAAGCTTTCTTT	CASSVGSRQGNTEAFF
.	TRBV19	TRBJ1-6	many	TGTGCCAGTTGTGGCTCGGAGGGATCACCCCTCCACTTT	CASCGSEGSPLHF
TRBD1	TRBV27	TRBJ1-4	few	TGTGCCAGCAGTTCGACAGGGAGAAGGACTAATGAAAAACTGTTTTTT	CASSSTGRRTNEKLFF
TRBD1	TRBV5-5	TRBJ2-7	.	TGTGCCAGCAGCGTGAACCTGGGACAGGCCTACGAGCAGTACTTC	CASSVNLGQAYEQYF
.	TRBV11-3	TRBJ2-2	.	TGTGCCAGCAGCCTTGGGGGCAGGAACACCGGGGAGCTGTTTTTT	CASSLGGRNTGELFF
.	TRBV7-3	TRBJ1-1	.	TGTGCCAGCAGTCTTAAGGTCCGGGATCCCCACCACTTT	CASSLKVRDPHHF
TRBD1	TRBV29-1	TRBJ1-2	.	TGCAGCGCCGCCGGGACAGGGGACCCACCTTATGGCTACACCTTC	CSAAGTGDPPYGYTF
.	TRBV7-9	TRBJ2-1	.	TGTGCCAGCAGCTCCCCCTCTAGCAATGAGCAGTTCTTC	CASSSPSSNEQFF
TRBD1	TRBV11-2	TRBJ2-7	.	TGTGCCAGCAGCTTAGCCAGGGACAGCCCCTACGAGCAGTACTTC	CASSLARDSPYEQYF
.	TRBV19	TRBJ1-1	.	TGTGCCAGTACCCCGACAGGATCGAGGACTGAAGCTTTCTTT	CASTPTGSRTEAFF
.	TRBV29-1	TRBJ2-7	.	TGCAGCGTTTTGTACACCTACGAGCAGTACTTC	CSVLYTYEQYF
.	TRBV5-1	TRBJ1-3	.	TGCGCCAGCAGTAGAGGGACTGGAAACACCATATATTTT	CASSRGTGNTIYF
.	TRBV29-1	TRBJ1-1	.	TGCAGCGTTGAAGAGAGGACTGAAGCTTTCTTT	CSVEERTEAFF
TRBD2	TRBV5-1	TRBJ2-3	.	TGCGCCAGCAGCATGGGACTAGCGGGGGGGCGAAGCACAGATACGCAGTATTTT	CASSMGLAGGRSTDTQYF
.	TRBV6-5	TRBJ2-7	.	TGTGCCAGCAGTTACTCGAGGGGGAGGGACGAGCAGTACTTC	CASSYSRGRDEQYF
TRBD1	TRBV5-6	TRBJ1-1	.	TGTGCCAGCAGCTTGGGACAGGGTCGAATGAACACTGAAGCTTTCTTT	CASSLGQGRMNTEAFF
TRBD2	TRBV5-8	TRBJ2-3	.	TGTGCCAGCAGCTTGGCACTAGCGGGCACAGATACGCAGTATTTT	CASSLALAGTDTQYF
.	TRBV6-5	TRBJ1-5	.	TGTGCCAGCAGTTACGCAGGGGCAGGCAATCAGCCCCAGCATTTT	CASSYAGAGNQPQHF
.	TRBV4-1	TRBJ1-5	.	TGCGCCAGCAGCCACACGACTGGCAGGGCCCCACGGCCCCAGCATTTT	CASSHTTGRAPRPQHF
.	TRBV27	TRBJ1-5	.	TGTGGCAGCAGTCCCTACGAGGATCAGCCCCAGCATTTT	CGSSPYEDQPQHF
TRBD1	TRBV30	TRBJ1-1	.	TGTGCCTGGAGTGGGGACAGGGGCACTGAAGCTTTCTTT	CAWSGDRGTEAFF